Each of the 15 T cell receptor beta chains below was sequenced from the same sample in a study of blood T cells in healthy people across ages. The second PCR ran about 6 to 11 cycles with a sample-barcoded 5' primer and J-beta primers. TCRdb used MiXCR to reprocess the 5' RACE reads, holding one entry per CDR3 protein. The table lists about a million distinct CDR3 sequences, 51% of them singletons. The sample comprised blood. The receptors stem from a woman in her sixties in good health.

V is TRBV5-1 and J is TRBJ2-6; 7 bases agree with TRBD2. The V and J ends lost 1 base and 2 bases, in that order; junction bases with no gene match: 3. The CDR3 runs to 16 residues. Germline values: CDR1 SGHRS, CDR2 YFSETQ. The CDR3 loop is CASSLWGGTGANVLTF. As DNA, the CDR3 is TGCGCCAGCAGCTTGTGGGGGGGTACTGGGGCCAACGTCCTGACTTTC.

CDR3 nucleotides: TGCAGTGCTAGAGTAACGGTTGGCTACAATGAGCAGTTCTTC. Its protein product is CSARVTVGYNEQFF. This chain links TRBV20-1 with TRBJ2-1; no reliable D call. Trimming cost V 1 base and J 3 bases, with 10 bases left between them. Germline CDR1 reads DFQATT; CDR2 reads SNEGSKA (reference sequence). CDR3 length: 14 residues.

The chain links TRBV30 to TRBJ2-1; D unclear. CDR3 length: 15 residues. V was shortened by 0 bases and J by 6 bases, with 15 bases between the two germline ends. Germline CDR1 is GTSNPN and CDR2 is SVGIG (reference sequence). Here the CDR3 reads CAWSVEPRWGNEQFF. The CDR3 region has the DNA TGTGCCTGGAGTGTAGAGCCCAGGTGGGGCAATGAGCAGTTCTTC. Full variable domain (rest looked up from reference TRBV30 and TRBJ2-1): SQTIHQWPATLVQPVGSPLSLECTVEGTSNPNLYWYRQAAGRGLQLLFYSVGIGQISSEVPQNLSASRPQDRQFILSSKKLLLSDSGFYLCAWSVEPRWGNEQFFGPGTRLTVL.

V and J are TRBV6-2 or TRBV6-3 and TRBJ1-1; 7 positions match TRBD1. Germline V gives CDR1 MNHEY, CDR2 SVGEGT. The CDR3 loop spans 14 amino acids. J was trimmed by 4 bases and V by 6 bases; bases with no gene match: 8. The CDR3 here is CASRPDRERTEAFF. The CDR3 DNA is TGTGCCAGCAGGCCCGACAGGGAACGCACTGAAGCTTTCTTT.

The chain carries TRBV12-3 or TRBV12-4 and TRBJ1-5; D is perhaps TRBD1 (6 bases). The V end was cut by 5 bases, the J end by 7 bases, with 21 bases between. The CDR3 is 16 residues long. The DNA of the CDR3 is TGTGCCAGCAGTAAATACAACAGGGTACAAAGACAGCCCCAGCATTTT. Translation gives CASSKYNRVQRQPQHF.

The chain couples TRBV10-2 to TRBJ1-1; D call uncertain. The V gene lost 2 bases and the J gene lost 1 base, with 5 bases spanning the gap. The CDR3 runs 13 residues. Germline assignment: CDR1 WSHSY and CDR2 SAAADI. The CDR3 DNA is TGCGCCAGCAGTGAGGTGGGGAACACTGAAGCTTTCTTT. This encodes CASSEVGNTEAFF.

The chain recombines TRBV29-1 with TRBJ2-7, with a weak D call TRBD2 (5 bases). Trimming cost V 0 bases and J 0 bases, with 21 bases left between them. CDR1 and CDR2 from the germline V gene are SQVTM and ANQGSEA. CDR3 length: 18 residues. The CDR3 protein is CSVEEESRRGRNSYEQYF. CDR3 DNA: TGCAGCGTTGAAGAGGAGAGCCGAAGAGGGCGTAACTCCTACGAGCAGTACTTC.

CDR3 loop: CASSSNVLTTLHF. The DNA of the CDR3 is TGTGCCAGCAGTTCAAACGTTCTAACAACCCTCCACTTT. The rearrangement uses TRBV28 and TRBJ1-6; D gene ambiguous. CDR3 size: 13 residues. Germline CDR1 MDHEN, CDR2 SYDVKM. Trimming took 4 bases from V and 14 from J, leaving 15 bases between them.

This clonotype was counted between two and nine times. V gene TRBV29-1 combines with J gene TRBJ2-3, with D perhaps matching TRBD1 (5 bases). The CDR3 runs to 12 residues. V lost 5 bases and J lost 1, with 7 bases in between. Germline CDR1 is SQVTM and CDR2 is ANQGSEA. CDR3 sequence: CSVQGGTDTQYF. The CDR3 nucleotides read TGCAGCGTTCAGGGCGGCACAGATACGCAGTATTTT.

The V and J genes are TRBV12-3 or TRBV12-4 and TRBJ2-1, with D maybe TRBD2 (5 bases). The DNA matches TRBJ2-7 better at its end, which makes the J call doubtful. This CDR3 is built from 15 residues. The CDR3 bases are TGTGCCAGCAGTTTAAGTGGGAGCGGCTACAATGAGCAGTACTTC. This codes for CASSLSGSGYNEQYF.

This chain links TRBV29-1 with TRBJ1-2; D unresolved. Trimming removed 7 bases from V and 4 bases from J, with 7 bases in between. Germline CDR1 is SQVTM and CDR2 is ANQGSEA. This CDR3 is 10 amino acids long. The CDR3 reads CSDAIYGYTF. The CDR3 coding sequence is TGCAGCGACGCCATCTATGGCTACACCTTC.

This clonotype appeared a few times. The chain employs TRBV11-2 and TRBJ2-1; 7 bases align to TRBD2. The junction had 7 bases not matched to a gene; V was cut back by 5 bases and J by 0 bases. CDR1 and CDR2 from the germline V gene are SGHAT and FQNNGV. There are 16 residues in the CDR3. This chain's CDR3 is CASSLPGGSSYNEQFF. In DNA, the CDR3 is TGTGCCAGCAGCCTGCCGGGCGGGAGCTCCTACAATGAGCAGTTCTTC.

This clonotype has a single count. A read error may account for a junction end that differs from germline. The V gene is TRBV30, the J gene TRBJ1-6, with D unclear. This CDR3 contains 12 residues. Germline V gene lookup returns CDR1 GTSNPN and CDR2 SVGIG (reference sequence). The CDR3 bases are TGTGCCGGGAGGTATCGGATGACACCCCTCCACTTT. Amino acids: CAGRYRMTPLHF.

This clonotype has more than one count but fewer than ten. The genes are TRBV4-1 and TRBJ1-2; no firm D call. Per germline, CDR1 MGHRA and CDR2 YSYEKL. The CDR3 covers 13 residues. Trimming took off 1 base at V and 8 bases at J, with 11 bases between the two ends. CDR3: CASSQGESWGYTF. The CDR3 DNA sequence: TGCGCCAGCAGCCAAGGGGAAAGCTGGGGCTACACCTTC.

Only one count was recorded for this clonotype. The chain uses TRBV6-2 or TRBV6-3 and TRBJ2-4; 7 bases fit TRBD2. Gene TRBJ2-7 matches the end of the DNA better, so the J call may be wrong. CDR1 is MNHEY and CDR2 is SVGEGT in the germline V gene. This CDR3 region has 15 residues. CDR3 in amino acids: CASSYRFGRFFEQYF. For the CDR3, the DNA is TGTGCCAGCAGTTATCGGTTCGGGAGGTTCTTCGAGCAGTACTTC.